The source of this T cell receptor beta chain is a study of T cell repertoires and Cas9 in healthy adults. Study as a whole: SpCas9-reactive CD4 and CD8 T cells were characterized for potency, cytotoxicity and lineage.

TCRdb's copy holds only in-frame clones and misses some; the assay was immunoSEQ multiplex PCR. The repertoire includes 20,000 to 25,000 clones, 85% to 95% of them detected once, and 0.84% sits in the top ten. Study-level points and caveats: Reportedly, SpCas9-reactive effector T cell proliferation and function were mitigated by SpCas9-reactive Tregs in vitro.

Notes on this clone: The antigen is not known.

This TCR came from a human donor in good health. Sequences were obtained from CD4+ effector T cells (CD127+, CD25-, CD137-, CD154-) from PBMCs; culture status not recorded.

The CDR3 nucleotides are TGTGCCAGTAGTATTGTAACGGAGAACACTGAAGCTTTCTTT. Protein sequence: CASSIVTENTEAFF. The genes are TRBV19 and TRBJ1-1; D call uncertain. Germline assignment: CDR1 LNHDA and CDR2 SQIVND (reference sequence). The CDR3 sequence is 14 residues long. V dropped 3 bases and J dropped 1 base, with 9 bases sitting between them.